The 8 T cell receptor beta chains listed next were all sequenced from one sample in a study of cytomegalovirus exposure and HLA in healthy donors. The PCR contained 60 Vbeta and 13 Jbeta primers. Only in-frame clones appear in the TCRdb table, and some are missing; sequencing was by immunoSEQ multiplex PCR. The sample yields around 200,000 clones, 80% seen once. The source material was PBMCs. Every receptor here comes from a boy younger than 18 in good health and CMV-seronegative.

V usage is TRBV7-9 and J usage is TRBJ2-7, with a possible D match to TRBD1 (7 bases). Germline CDR1 is SEHNR and CDR2 is FQNEAQ (reference sequence). This CDR3 contains 15 residues. Trimming stripped 1 base from V and 4 bases from J, with 14 bases between. CDR3 bases: TGTGCCAGCAGCTTAGGGGAGGTCAGGGGGTACGAGCAGTACTTC. Protein sequence: CASSLGEVRGYEQYF. The whole variable domain, filled in from reference TRBV7-9 and TRBJ2-7, reads DTGVSQNPRHKITKRGQNVTFRCDPISEHNRLYWYRQTLGQGPEFLTYFQNEAQLEKSRLLSDRFSAERPKGSFSTLEIQRTEQGDSAMYLCASSLGEVRGYEQYFGPGTRLTVT.

The chain combines TRBV21-1 with TRBJ2-7; the D call of TRBD1 is as the table states it, not checked on the DNA. TRBV21-1 is a known pseudogene. CDR3 size: 16 residues. CDR3 sequence: CASSKATGQGQAEQYF. Written as DNA, the CDR3 is TGTGCCAGCAGCAAAGCGACGGGACAGGGGCAGGCCGAGCAGTACTTC.

V and J are TRBV5-4 and TRBJ2-3, with 11 nucleotides matching TRBD2. Trimming took 3 bases from V and 5 from J; bases not matched to a gene: 5. Per germline, CDR1 SGHNT and CDR2 YYREEE (reference sequence). The CDR3 is 15 amino acids. CDR3 in amino acids: CASSSLLAGVDTQYF. In DNA, the CDR3 is TGTGCCAGCAGCTCCCTACTAGCGGGAGTAGATACGCAGTATTTT.

The table lists this clone with a few counts. The gene calls are TRBV6-6 and TRBJ1-1; 7 bases map to TRBD1. The CDR3 spans 16 residues. Trimming at V came to 6 bases and at J to 1 base, leaving 11 bases not matched to a gene. Germline lookup yields CDR1 MNHNY and CDR2 SVGAGI (reference sequence). CDR3: CASSPGTAHTNTEAFF. CDR3 bases: TGTGCCAGCAGCCCCGGGACAGCACATACGAACACTGAAGCTTTCTTT.

V gene TRBV5-6 combines with J gene TRBJ1-1; a possible D gene is TRBD1 (5 bases). Trimming took off 4 bases at V and 0 bases at J, with 13 bases between the two ends. The germline V gene encodes CDR1 SGHDT and CDR2 YYEEEE. The CDR3 is 15 residues long. The CDR3 here is CASSPRERMNTEAFF. CDR3 nucleotides: TGTGCCAGCAGCCCCAGGGAACGCATGAACACTGAAGCTTTCTTT.

A single count supports this clone. The chain combines TRBV4-1 with TRBJ2-7, with a weak D call TRBD2 (6 bases). CDR3 length: 15 residues. Trimming stripped 0 bases from V and 1 base from J, with 10 bases between. Germline CDR1 MGHRA, CDR2 YSYEKL. The CDR3 DNA reads TGCGCCAGCAGCCAAGATGGTAGCGGTTCCTACGAGCAGTACTTC. Protein sequence: CASSQDGSGSYEQYF.

The chain carries TRBV10-2 and TRBJ2-7; TRBD2 matches 9 bases. V was pared by 0 bases and J by 1 base, with 4 bases of the junction left unmatched. Germline CDR1 WSHSY, CDR2 SAAADI. CDR3 length: 16 residues. CDR3 sequence reads: CASSESMGLASYEQYF. The CDR3 DNA is TGCGCCAGCAGTGAGTCGATGGGACTAGCTTCCTACGAGCAGTACTTC.

This chain joins TRBV7-9 and TRBJ1-2; D is ambiguous. Trimming stripped 6 bases from V and 0 bases from J, with 8 bases between. Germline values: CDR1 SEHNR, CDR2 FQNEAQ (reference sequence). The CDR3 covers 13 residues. The CDR3 nucleotides read TGTGCCAGCAGTTCTAATCCTAACTATGGCTACACCTTC. It yields the protein CASSSNPNYGYTF.